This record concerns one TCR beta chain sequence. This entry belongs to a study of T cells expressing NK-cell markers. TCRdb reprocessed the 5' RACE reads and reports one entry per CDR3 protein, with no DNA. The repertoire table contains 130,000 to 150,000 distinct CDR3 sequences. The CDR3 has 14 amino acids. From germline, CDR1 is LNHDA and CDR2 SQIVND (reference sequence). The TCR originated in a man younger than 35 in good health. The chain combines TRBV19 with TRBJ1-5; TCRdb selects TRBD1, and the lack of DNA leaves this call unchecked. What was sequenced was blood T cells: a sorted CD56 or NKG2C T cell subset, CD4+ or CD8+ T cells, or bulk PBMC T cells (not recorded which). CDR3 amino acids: CASSPPDGQWPQHF.